Below, 27 T cell receptor beta chains from the same sample are listed, as sequenced in a study of cytomegalovirus exposure and HLA in healthy donors. The PCR employed 60 Vbeta primers together with 13 Jbeta primers. The method was immunoSEQ multiplex PCR; TCRdb's version includes in-frame clones alone and lacks a portion of them. The sample yields over 100,000 clones, approximately 80% seen once. Input material: PBMCs. Every receptor here comes from a man aged 35-49 years in good health and CMV-seropositive.

The V gene is TRBV23-1, the J gene TRBJ1-5, with a possible D match to TRBD1 (5 bases). TRBV23-1 is noted as an ORF with a role that remains uncertain. The CDR3 runs to 16 residues. V lost 3 bases and J 0 bases, leaving 12 bases between the germline ends. The CDR3 protein is CASSHPGTLSNQPQHF. The CDR3 nucleotides read TGCGCCAGCAGTCATCCCGGGACTCTTAGCAATCAGCCCCAGCATTTT.

J is TRBJ2-1 and V is TRBV30; TRBD1 agrees at 9 bases. This CDR3 is built from 15 residues. CDR1 is GTSNPN, CDR2 SVGIG, per germline (reference sequence). With 0 bases clipped from V and 6 bases from J, the junction kept 6 bases outside the gene matches. CDR3 bases: TGTGCCTGGAGTGTACTTGGGACAGGGCCCAATGAGCAGTTCTTC. Amino acids: CAWSVLGTGPNEQFF.

The V call is TRBV7-2, the J call TRBJ1-5; TRBD1 might be the D (5 bases). V shed 1 base and J shed 1 base, with 11 bases lying between them. Germline values: CDR1 SGHTA, CDR2 FQGNSA. The CDR3 is 16 residues long. The CDR3 spells CASSLEPGVSNQPQHF. The CDR3 region has the DNA TGTGCCAGCAGCTTAGAACCGGGGGTCAGCAATCAGCCCCAGCATTTT.

V usage is TRBV7-9 and J usage is TRBJ2-3, with D perhaps matching TRBD1 (5 bases). V shed 1 base and J shed 0 bases, with 5 bases lying between them. CDR1 and CDR2 from the germline V gene are SEHNR and FQNEAQ (reference sequence). The length of the CDR3 is 14 residues. In DNA form, the CDR3 reads TGTGCCAGCAGCTTAGAGGGGAGCACAGATACGCAGTATTTT. Amino acid sequence: CASSLEGSTDTQYF.

CDR3 amino acids: CASSPAPGGLLGYTF. CDR3 bases: TGCGCCAGCAGCCCAGCGCCGGGGGGTCTCCTTGGCTACACCTTC. The J gene is TRBJ1-2, the V gene TRBV5-1; tentative D call: TRBD1 (5 bases). This CDR3 spans 15 amino acids. Germline V gene sequence: CDR1 SGHRS, CDR2 YFSETQ. V lost 4 bases, J lost 7 bases, and 20 bases lay in between.

This sequence joins TRBV6-5 and TRBJ2-7; TRBD2 matches at 7 bases. Germline loops: CDR1 MNHEY, CDR2 SVGAGI. The CDR3 contains 15 residues. With 4 bases clipped from V and 7 bases from J, the junction kept 13 bases outside the gene matches. As DNA, the CDR3 is TGTGCCAGCAGTTCGCCGGGGGGACGGGGGTTGGAGCAGTACTTC. This translates into CASSSPGGRGLEQYF.

This clone has just one count. The chain carries TRBV7-2 and TRBJ1-5, with D perhaps TRBD1 (6 bases). Trimming shortened V by 6 bases and J by 4 bases, and 10 bases separated the two germline ends. This CDR3 region has 13 residues. The V gene's germline CDR1 is SGHTA and CDR2 FQGNSA. The CDR3 spells CASSTGINQPQHF. CDR3 in DNA: TGTGCCAGCAGTACAGGGATAAATCAGCCCCAGCATTTT.

The V call is TRBV2, the J call TRBJ2-2, with D tentatively TRBD2 (6 bases). This CDR3 comprises 14 residues. V was cut by 4 bases and J by 12 bases, with 18 bases left in between. CDR1 and CDR2 from the germline V gene are SNHLY and FYNNEI. CDR3 nucleotide sequence: TGTGCCAGCAGTGTTGCGGGGCCCCAGGTGAAGCTGTTTTTT. This sequence encodes CASSVAGPQVKLFF.

CDR3 loop: CASSPERALPLHF. In DNA, the CDR3 is TGTGCCAGTAGCCCTGAGCGGGCCCTGCCCCTCCACTTT. The chain carries TRBV19 and TRBJ1-6, with no clear D. The V gene's germline CDR1 is LNHDA and CDR2 SQIVND (reference sequence). The CDR3 runs 13 residues. Trimming removed 6 bases at V and 13 bases at J, with 16 bases between.

J is TRBJ2-3 and V is TRBV4-3; D might be TRBD2 (5 bases). CDR1 and CDR2 (germline): LGHNA, YSLEER. There are 13 residues in the CDR3. V lost 4 bases, J lost 10 bases, and 15 bases lay in between. CDR3 coding DNA: TGCGCCAGCAGCCTCGAAACGGACGGGGCGCAGTATTTT. Protein product: CASSLETDGAQYF.

This clone was recorded only once. J is TRBJ1-2 and V is TRBV21-1; no DNA check was done on the table's D call, TRBD1. TRBV21-1 is classified as a pseudogene. This CDR3 contains 17 residues. CDR3 residues: CASSKSRGQQSRGGYTF. Written as DNA, the CDR3 is TGTGCCAGCAGCAAAAGTAGAGGACAGCAATCTAGGGGCGGCTACACCTTC.

V and J are TRBV5-1 and TRBJ1-1; TRBD1 matches at 8 bases. The CDR3 has 17 amino acids. Germline V gene sequence: CDR1 SGHRS, CDR2 YFSETQ. V lost 3 bases, J lost 2 bases, and 12 bases stayed unmatched. The CDR3, as DNA: TGCGCCAGCAGCTCCTTGCAGGGGGCCGGCGTAAACACTGAAGCTTTCTTT. This codes for CASSSLQGAGVNTEAFF.

As DNA, the CDR3 is TGTGCCAGCAGCGTGGACAAGGGAACTGAAGCTTTCTTT. Its translation is CASSVDKGTEAFF. This chain links TRBV7-2 with TRBJ1-1; D perhaps matches TRBD1 (5 bases). The CDR3 is 13 amino acids. Trimming removed 5 bases from V and 5 bases from J, with 12 bases in between. Germline CDR1 reads SGHTA; CDR2 reads FQGNSA.

The genes are TRBV27 and TRBJ2-7; the match to TRBD1 covers 8 bases. Germline CDR1 and CDR2: MNHEY and SMNVEV (reference sequence). CDR3 length equals 15 residues. J was trimmed by 3 bases and V by 2 bases; bases with no gene match: 6. CDR3 protein: CASSLRQGAIYEQYF. The CDR3 coding sequence is TGTGCCAGCAGTTTAAGGCAGGGGGCGATCTACGAGCAGTACTTC.

The chain recombines TRBV6-6 with TRBJ2-1; 9 bases agree with TRBD2. The germline gives CDR1 MNHNY, CDR2 SVGAGI (reference sequence). The V gene end was trimmed by 2 bases and the J gene end by 15 bases; junction bases not matched to a gene: 11. The CDR3 is made up of 14 amino acids. This CDR3 reads CASSYAGGPVAGFF. The CDR3 nucleotides read TGTGCCAGCAGTTACGCGGGGGGGCCGGTTGCTGGGTTCTTC.

The chain employs TRBV10-2 and TRBJ2-5; D is possibly TRBD1 (6 bases). The DNA matches TRBJ2-7 better at its end, which makes the J call doubtful. The CDR3 is made up of 13 amino acids. Germline V gives CDR1 WSHSY, CDR2 SAAADI. The CDR3 DNA follows: TGCGCCAGCAGTGAGGGACAGAACTACGAGCAGTACTTC. This sequence encodes CASSEGQNYEQYF.

This clone came up once. The chain combines TRBV28 with TRBJ2-3; D uncertain. The CDR3 length is 17 residues. V was pared by 1 base and J by 1 base, with 15 bases between. Per the germline V gene, CDR1 is MDHEN and CDR2 is SYDVKM. The CDR3, as DNA: TGTGCCAGCAGTTTATCCCTCTTGGCACGGGGCACAGATACGCAGTATTTT. It is translated as CASSLSLLARGTDTQYF.

This sequence joins TRBV2 and TRBJ1-6; D remains ambiguous. The length of the CDR3 is 14 residues. V was pared by 5 bases and J by 9 bases, with 14 bases between. Germline V CDR1 and CDR2: SNHLY, FYNNEI. CDR3 DNA: TGTGCCAGCAGTACAGACCCCGGTGGTTCACCCCTCCACTTT. Protein: CASSTDPGGSPLHF.

The chain joins TRBV5-1 to TRBJ1-5, with no clear D. The CDR3 loop spans 15 amino acids. Trimming removed 4 bases from V and 2 bases from J, with 13 bases in between. Germline lookup yields CDR1 SGHRS and CDR2 YFSETQ. The CDR3 DNA sequence: TGCGCCAGCAGCCCTACCTCGGAGGGCAATCAGCCCCAGCATTTT. It translates to CASSPTSEGNQPQHF.

The CDR3 region is CASSLATTNTGELFF. The CDR3 DNA follows: TGTGCCAGCAGCTTAGCTACCACGAACACCGGGGAGCTGTTTTTT. The genes are TRBV7-3 and TRBJ2-2, with no clear D. Trimming took off 2 bases at V and 0 bases at J, with 7 bases between the two ends. Germline V gene data show CDR1 as SGHTA and CDR2 as FQGTGA. There are 15 residues in the CDR3.

The gene calls are TRBV5-4 and TRBJ2-5; the D gene is possibly TRBD2 (6 bases). Germline CDR1 and CDR2: SGHNT and YYREEE (reference sequence). V lost 9 bases and J 3 bases, leaving 15 bases between the germline ends. This CDR3 comprises 13 residues. CDR3 nucleotides: TGTGCCATGCGGGGCCCGGGGGAAGAGACCCAGTACTTC. Encoded protein: CAMRGPGEETQYF.

The chain joins TRBV4-2 to TRBJ1-4; 7 nucleotides match TRBD1. CDR1 is LGHNA and CDR2 is YNFKEQ in the germline V gene. The CDR3 has 17 amino acids. V dropped 1 base and J dropped 3; count of bases not matched to a gene: 8. The CDR3 nucleotides read TGTGCCAGCAGCCAAGGACAGGGACGTTCAGCTAATGAAAAACTGTTTTTT. This sequence encodes CASSQGQGRSANEKLFF.

The chain has TRBV5-1 and TRBJ2-3; 7 bases match TRBD2. V lost 3 bases and J lost 5; bases outside the gene matches: 6. The CDR3 spans 14 residues. Germline V gives CDR1 SGHRS, CDR2 YFSETQ. The CDR3 is CASSSGGLGDTQYF. CDR3 DNA: TGCGCCAGCAGCTCGGGGGGATTGGGAGATACGCAGTATTTT.

V usage is TRBV6-1 and J usage is TRBJ2-7; 7 positions agree with TRBD1. Trimming took 7 bases from V and 5 from J; bases not matched to a gene: 5. CDR1 and CDR2 from the germline V gene are MNHNS and SASEGT. The CDR3 loop spans 12 amino acids. CDR3 amino acids: CASTRGTDEQYF. Written as DNA, the CDR3 is TGTGCCAGCACCAGGGGGACGGACGAGCAGTACTTC.

This clone was counted a few times. The chain couples TRBV6-1 to TRBJ1-4; TRBD1 matches at 7 bases. The CDR3 loop spans 14 amino acids. Germline CDR1 MNHNS, CDR2 SASEGT. Unmatched junction bases numbered 9, after V lost 7 bases and J lost 7 bases. The CDR3 DNA reads TGTGCCAGCAACCCACAGGGGTCTGCTGAAAAACTGTTTTTT. It translates to CASNPQGSAEKLFF.

The chain recombines TRBV11-3 with TRBJ1-1, with 9 nucleotides matching TRBD1. After removal of 3 bases from V and 6 bases from J, the junction contained 5 bases not matched to a gene. Germline-derived CDR1 and CDR2 are SGHNT and YENEEA. CDR3 length: 14 amino acids. CDR3 protein: CASSLGTGKAEAFF. CDR3 sequence (DNA): TGTGCCAGCAGCTTGGGGACAGGGAAGGCTGAAGCTTTCTTT.

The chain joins TRBV14 to TRBJ2-4; TRBD1 might be the D (5 bases). There are 14 residues in the CDR3. The V gene lost 3 bases and the J gene lost 6 bases, with 12 bases spanning the gap. CDR1 is SGHDN and CDR2 is FVKESK in the germline V gene. The CDR3 sequence: CASSHLDSRNIQYF. The CDR3 DNA reads as TGTGCCAGCAGCCATCTCGACAGCAGAAACATTCAGTACTTC. Using reference TRBV14 and TRBJ2-4 for the parts outside the CDR3, the full variable domain is EAGVTQFPSHSVIEKGQTVTLRCDPISGHDNLYWYRRVMGKEIKFLLHFVKESKQDESGMPNNRFLAERTGGTYSTLKVQPAELEDSGVYFCASSHLDSRNIQYFGAGTRLSVL.